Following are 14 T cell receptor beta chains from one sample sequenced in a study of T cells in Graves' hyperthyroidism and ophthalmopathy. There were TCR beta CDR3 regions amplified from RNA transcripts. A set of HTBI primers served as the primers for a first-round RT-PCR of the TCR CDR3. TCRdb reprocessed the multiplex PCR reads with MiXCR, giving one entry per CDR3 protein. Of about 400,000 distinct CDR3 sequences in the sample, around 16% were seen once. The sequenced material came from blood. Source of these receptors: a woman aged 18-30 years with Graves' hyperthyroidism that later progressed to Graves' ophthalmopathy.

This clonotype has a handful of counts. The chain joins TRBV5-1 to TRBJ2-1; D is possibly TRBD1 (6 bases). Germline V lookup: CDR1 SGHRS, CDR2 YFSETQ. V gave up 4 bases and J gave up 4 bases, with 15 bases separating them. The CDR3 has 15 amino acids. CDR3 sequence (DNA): TGCGCCAGCAGCACGGGACATTTTGATTACAATGAGCAGTTCTTC. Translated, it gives CASSTGHFDYNEQFF.

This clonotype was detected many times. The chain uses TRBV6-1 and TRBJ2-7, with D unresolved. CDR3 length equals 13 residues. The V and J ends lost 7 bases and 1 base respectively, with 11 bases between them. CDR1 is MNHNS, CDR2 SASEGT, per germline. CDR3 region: CASTTPKSYEQYF. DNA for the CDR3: TGTGCCAGCACGACACCCAAGTCCTACGAGCAGTACTTC.

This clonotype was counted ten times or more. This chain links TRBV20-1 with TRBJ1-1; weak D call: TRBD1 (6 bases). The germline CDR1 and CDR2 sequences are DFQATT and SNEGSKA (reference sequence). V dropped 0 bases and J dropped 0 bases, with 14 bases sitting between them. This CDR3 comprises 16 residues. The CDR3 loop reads CSARDGTKSMNTEAFF. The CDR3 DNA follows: TGCAGTGCTAGAGACGGGACAAAGAGCATGAACACTGAAGCTTTCTTT.

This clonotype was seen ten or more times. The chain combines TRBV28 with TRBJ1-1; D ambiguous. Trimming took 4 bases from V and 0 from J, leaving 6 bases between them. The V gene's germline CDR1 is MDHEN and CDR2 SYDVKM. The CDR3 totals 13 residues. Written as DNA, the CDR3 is TGTGCCAGCAGTTCTGGGGTGAACACTGAAGCTTTCTTT. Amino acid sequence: CASSSGVNTEAFF.

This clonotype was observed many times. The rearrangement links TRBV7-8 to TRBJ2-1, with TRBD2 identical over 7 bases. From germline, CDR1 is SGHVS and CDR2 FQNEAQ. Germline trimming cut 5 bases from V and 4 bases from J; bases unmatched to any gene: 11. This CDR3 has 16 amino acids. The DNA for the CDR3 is TGTGCCAGCAGCGGTGAGAGCGGGAACATTTACAATGAGCAGTTCTTC. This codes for CASSGESGNIYNEQFF.

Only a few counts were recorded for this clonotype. The CDR3, as DNA: TGTGCCAGTAGTATGTGGGGTTCTGGCAATCAGCCCCAGCATTTT. This translates into CASSMWGSGNQPQHF. The chain recombines TRBV19 with TRBJ1-5, with D unresolved. Germline assignment: CDR1 LNHDA and CDR2 SQIVND (reference sequence). The ends were cut back, 3 bases at V and 2 bases at J, with 11 bases in the middle. CDR3 length: 15 amino acids.

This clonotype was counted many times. CDR3: CASSPGGLAGGPSTDTQYF. DNA of the CDR3: TGTGCCAGCAGTCCCGGAGGACTAGCGGGAGGGCCTAGCACAGATACGCAGTATTTT. V is TRBV12-3 or TRBV12-4 and J is TRBJ2-3; TRBD2 agrees at 15 bases. With V trimmed by 5 bases and J by 0 bases, 9 bases remained unmatched. The CDR3 spans 19 residues.

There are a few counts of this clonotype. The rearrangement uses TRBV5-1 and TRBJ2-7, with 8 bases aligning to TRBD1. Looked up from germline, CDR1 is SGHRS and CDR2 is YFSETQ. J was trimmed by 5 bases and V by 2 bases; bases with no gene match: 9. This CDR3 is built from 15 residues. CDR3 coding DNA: TGCGCCAGCAGCTTCAAGGGGGCAGGGGGCCACGAGCAGTACTTC. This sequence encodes CASSFKGAGGHEQYF.

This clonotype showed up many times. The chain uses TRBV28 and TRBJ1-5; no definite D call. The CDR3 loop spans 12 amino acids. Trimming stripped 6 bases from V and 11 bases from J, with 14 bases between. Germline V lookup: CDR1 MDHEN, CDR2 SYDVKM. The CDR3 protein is CASRTNQVTQHF. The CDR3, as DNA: TGTGCCAGCAGAACGAATCAGGTTACCCAGCATTTT.

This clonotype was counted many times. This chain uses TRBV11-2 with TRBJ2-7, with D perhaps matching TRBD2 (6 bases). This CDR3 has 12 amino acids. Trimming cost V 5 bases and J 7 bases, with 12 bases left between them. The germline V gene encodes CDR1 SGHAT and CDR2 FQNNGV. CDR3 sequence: CASSPGVHEQYF. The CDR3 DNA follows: TGTGCCAGCAGCCCGGGGGTACATGAGCAGTACTTC. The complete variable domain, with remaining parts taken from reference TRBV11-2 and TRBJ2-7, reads EAGVAQSPRYKIIEKRQSVAFWCNPISGHATLYWYQQILGQGPKLLIQFQNNGVVDDSQLPKDRFSAERLKGVDSTLKIQPAKLEDSAVYLCASSPGVHEQYFGPGTRLTVT.

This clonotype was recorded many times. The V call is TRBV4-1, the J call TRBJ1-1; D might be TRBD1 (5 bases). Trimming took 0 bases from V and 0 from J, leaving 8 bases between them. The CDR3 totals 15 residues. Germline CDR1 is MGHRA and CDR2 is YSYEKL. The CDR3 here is CASSQDTGLNTEAFF. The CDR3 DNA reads TGCGCCAGCAGCCAAGATACAGGATTGAACACTGAAGCTTTCTTT.

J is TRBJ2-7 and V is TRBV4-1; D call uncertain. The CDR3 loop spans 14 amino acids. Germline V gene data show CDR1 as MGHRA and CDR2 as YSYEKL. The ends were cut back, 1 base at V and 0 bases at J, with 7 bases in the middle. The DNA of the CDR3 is TGCGCCAGCAGCCAAGGGCTAATCTCCTACGAGCAGTACTTC. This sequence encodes CASSQGLISYEQYF.

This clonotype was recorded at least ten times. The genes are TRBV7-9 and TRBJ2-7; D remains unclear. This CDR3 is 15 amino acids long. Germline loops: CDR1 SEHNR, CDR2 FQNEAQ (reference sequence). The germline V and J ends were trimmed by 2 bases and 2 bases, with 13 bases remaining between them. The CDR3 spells CASSLIGPATYEQYF. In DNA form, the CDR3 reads TGTGCCAGCAGCTTAATCGGTCCGGCTACCTACGAGCAGTACTTC.

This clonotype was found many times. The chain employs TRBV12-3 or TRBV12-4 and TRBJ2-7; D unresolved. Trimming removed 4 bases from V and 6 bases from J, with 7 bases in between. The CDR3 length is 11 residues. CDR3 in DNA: TGTGCCAGCAGTTATTCGAGCGAGCAGTACTTC. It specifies CASSYSSEQYF.